These 10 T cell receptor beta chains share one sample of origin, sequenced in a study of shared clonotypes between healthy human individuals. Using immunoSEQ multiplex PCR, the repertoire was profiled, and TCRdb retains in-frame clones only, with some absent. Among about 470,000 clones, around 79% were seen once, and the ten largest hold roughly 13%. Sequenced: PBMCs. Receptors originate from a woman aged 40 to 50 in good health. Some clones in this sample may be carry-over from other donors' samples.

This chain uses TRBV19 with TRBJ1-1, with D tentatively TRBD1 (6 bases). In germline, CDR1 is LNHDA, CDR2 SQIVND (reference sequence). This CDR3 is built from 16 residues. The ends were cut back, 3 bases at V and 5 bases at J, with 19 bases in the middle. The CDR3 DNA is TGTGCCAGTAGTATGGACAGTTTCACCGCTCGAACTGAAGCTTTCTTT. Protein: CASSMDSFTARTEAFF.

The rearrangement uses TRBV7-8 and TRBJ2-3; D remains unclear. Trimming took 5 bases from V and 5 from J, leaving 11 bases between them. In germline, CDR1 is SGHVS, CDR2 FQNEAQ. This CDR3 has 13 residues. The CDR3 nucleotides read TGTGCCAGCAGCGTCCCGACTGGAGATACGCAGTATTTT. Amino acids: CASSVPTGDTQYF.

This chain joins TRBV29-1 and TRBJ2-7; 13 bases map to TRBD2. V dropped 5 bases and J dropped 6; count of bases not matched to a gene: 4. This CDR3 spans 13 amino acids. Germline-derived CDR1 and CDR2 are SQVTM and ANQGSEA. The CDR3 reads CSVWTSGSGEQYF. The CDR3 coding sequence is TGCAGCGTTTGGACTAGCGGGAGTGGCGAGCAGTACTTC.

This rearrangement joins TRBV28 to TRBJ1-5; D ambiguous. Germline CDR1 and CDR2: MDHEN and SYDVKM. CDR3 length: 12 amino acids. V dropped 5 bases and J dropped 6 bases, with 8 bases sitting between them. The CDR3 bases are TGTGCCAGCAGTGCCCCGGTTCAGCCCCAGCATTTT. Protein sequence: CASSAPVQPQHF. The full variable domain, in which reference TRBV28 and TRBJ1-5 provide the parts outside the CDR3, is DVKVTQSSRYLVKRTGEKVFLECVQDMDHENMFWYRQDPGLGLRLIYFSYDVKMKEKGDIPEGYSVSREKKERFSLILESASTNQTSMYLCASSAPVQPQHFGDGTRLSIL.

This chain links TRBV28 with TRBJ1-1; D perhaps matches TRBD1 (6 bases). CDR1 MDHEN and CDR2 SYDVKM come from the germline V gene. The V end lost 3 bases, the J end lost 1 base, and 12 bases lay between the germline ends. This CDR3 is 15 amino acids long. CDR3: CASSFYGGANTEAFF. The CDR3 nucleotides read TGTGCCAGCAGTTTTTACGGGGGCGCGAACACTGAAGCTTTCTTT.

The chain is built from TRBV29-1 and TRBJ2-7; D is unresolved. Trimming removed 3 bases from V and 2 bases from J, with 8 bases in between. Germline CDR1 reads SQVTM; CDR2 reads ANQGSEA. The CDR3 spans 12 residues. CDR3 protein: CSVEGRAYEQYF. The CDR3 nucleotides read TGCAGCGTTGAGGGCCGGGCCTACGAGCAGTACTTC.

The genes are TRBV7-3 and TRBJ2-2, with 8 bases lining up with TRBD2. CDR1 and CDR2 (germline): SGHTA, FQGTGA. The CDR3 sequence is 15 residues long. With 2 bases clipped from V and 6 bases from J, the junction kept 5 bases outside the gene matches. DNA for the CDR3: TGTGCCAGCAGCTTAGCGGGAGGCGGATCCGGGGAGCTGTTTTTT. Its protein is CASSLAGGGSGELFF. The complete variable domain, with remaining parts taken from reference TRBV7-3 and TRBJ2-2, reads GAGVSQTPSNKVTEKGKYVELRCDPISGHTALYWYRQSLGQGPEFLIYFQGTGAADDSGLPNDRFFAVRPEGSVSTLKIQRTERGDSAVYLCASSLAGGGSGELFFGEGSRLTVL.

V and J are TRBV19 and TRBJ2-1; D is undetermined. V was clipped by 1 base and J by 5 bases, with 15 bases between them. The CDR3 is 16 amino acids. Germline CDR1 and CDR2: LNHDA and SQIVND (reference sequence). CDR3 DNA sequence: TGTGCCAGTAGTATAGGGCACGAGACTCCGAACAATGAGCAGTTCTTC. Translation: CASSIGHETPNNEQFF.

V gene TRBV5-4 combines with J gene TRBJ1-2; possibly TRBD1 for D (6 bases). This CDR3 has 15 residues. Between the trimmed V and J ends, which lost 5 bases and 4 bases, there was a span of 18 bases. CDR1 and CDR2 from the germline V gene are SGHNT and YYREEE (reference sequence). This chain's CDR3 is CASRPRQVSGYGYTF. In DNA form, the CDR3 reads TGTGCCAGCAGACCAAGACAGGTTTCTGGCTATGGCTACACCTTC.

The J gene is TRBJ2-7, the V gene TRBV5-3, with D perhaps TRBD1 (6 bases). TRBV5-3 is an open reading frame whose function is uncertain. The CDR3 sequence is 14 residues long. The CDR3 is CVLPAGGPHYEQYF. CDR3 bases: TGTGTCCTACCGGCTGGGGGCCCCCACTACGAGCAGTACTTC.